The 29 T cell receptor beta chains below come from one sample, sequenced in a study of T cells in Graves' hyperthyroidism and ophthalmopathy. Regions amplified from RNA transcripts were the TCR beta CDR3 regions. Initially, a first-round RT-PCR of the TCR CDR3 employed the HTBI primer set. TCRdb re-analysed the multiplex PCR reads in MiXCR, keeping a single row per CDR3 protein. The sample has roughly 650,000 distinct CDR3 sequences; more than 15% are singletons. Sequenced input: blood. These receptors were collected from a woman in her forties with Graves' ophthalmopathy.

The chain employs TRBV3-1 and TRBJ2-2; TRBD2 might be the D (6 bases). V dropped 8 bases and J dropped 3 bases, with 19 bases sitting between them. In germline, CDR1 is LGHDT, CDR2 YNNKEL (reference sequence). The CDR3 has 16 amino acids. This CDR3 is CASVLWRGRDTGELFF. The CDR3 DNA reads TGTGCCAGCGTCCTGTGGCGGGGAAGAGACACCGGGGAGCTGTTTTTT.

Ten or more counts support this clonotype. J is TRBJ2-7 and V is TRBV2, with TRBD1 as a possible D gene (6 bases). V was shortened by 3 bases and J by 0 bases, with 9 bases between the two germline ends. Germline V gene data show CDR1 as SNHLY and CDR2 as FYNNEI. The length of the CDR3 is 14 residues. DNA for the CDR3: TGTGCCAGCAGTGATACAGGGAACTCCTACGAGCAGTACTTC. Protein: CASSDTGNSYEQYF.

This clonotype appeared many times. CDR3 protein: CASSLRGFSYTEAFF. CDR3 in DNA: TGTGCCAGCAGTCTCCGGGGGTTCAGCTACACTGAAGCTTTCTTT. The J gene is TRBJ1-1, the V gene TRBV6-1, with a tentative D call TRBD1 (5 bases). Trimming took off 5 bases at V and 3 bases at J, with 16 bases between the two ends. Germline V gene data show CDR1 as MNHNS and CDR2 as SASEGT. The CDR3 extends over 15 amino acids.

This clonotype was seen a few times. The chain joins TRBV20-1 to TRBJ2-5; TRBD2 might be the D (7 bases). V was pared by 4 bases and J by 1 base, with 13 bases between. In germline, CDR1 is DFQATT, CDR2 SNEGSKA (reference sequence). CDR3 length equals 14 residues. CDR3 nucleotide sequence: TGCAGTGCTAAGGGGGGGGCCCCCCAAGAGACCCAGTACTTC. It yields the protein CSAKGGAPQETQYF.

The J gene is TRBJ1-2, the V gene TRBV6-1, with D unresolved. This CDR3 region has 12 residues. Trimming left V 6 bases short and J 4 bases short, with 9 bases between. Germline CDR1 and CDR2: MNHNS and SASEGT. The CDR3 spells CASRRVGYGYTF. CDR3 bases: TGTGCCAGCAGAAGGGTTGGCTATGGCTACACCTTC.

This clonotype was seen once. The chain combines TRBV7-9 with TRBJ2-7; 9 bases align to TRBD1. The germline V gene has CDR1 SEHNR and CDR2 FQNEAQ (reference sequence). After removal of 2 bases from V and 5 bases from J, the junction contained 7 bases not matched to a gene. The CDR3 totals 15 residues. The CDR3 sequence: CASSLMGTGLHEQYF. In DNA, the CDR3 is TGTGCCAGCAGCTTAATGGGGACAGGGTTGCACGAGCAGTACTTC.

This clonotype was observed at least ten times. The chain joins TRBV27 to TRBJ2-1; TRBD2 aligns across 10 bases. Looked up from germline, CDR1 is MNHEY and CDR2 is SMNVEV (reference sequence). After removal of 5 bases from V and 4 bases from J, the junction contained 8 bases not matched to a gene. The CDR3 is made up of 16 amino acids. The CDR3 nucleotides are TGTGCCAGCAGTAATAGCGGGAGGCGGGTATACAATGAGCAGTTCTTC. Translating it yields CASSNSGRRVYNEQFF.

This clonotype turned up a few times. V and J are TRBV9 and TRBJ2-2, with no clear D. The CDR3 has 15 residues. The ends were cut back, 1 base at V and 5 bases at J, with 12 bases in the middle. Germline lookup yields CDR1 SGDLS and CDR2 YYNGEE. This CDR3 is CASSVMAVGTGELFF. CDR3 DNA sequence: TGTGCCAGCAGCGTAATGGCGGTGGGGACCGGGGAGCTGTTTTTT.

V and J are TRBV10-1 and TRBJ2-7, with D unclear. The CDR3 has 13 amino acids. Germline V CDR1 and CDR2: WNHNN, SYGVQD (reference sequence). V was trimmed by 8 bases and J by 3 bases, leaving 14 bases between them. The CDR3 nucleotides are TGCGCCAGCCAACCTGGCGCCAACTACGAGCAGTACTTC. It yields the protein CASQPGANYEQYF.

With respect to this clonotype: At one of its ends the junction is not consistent with the germline gene, which may arise from a read error. The rearrangement uses TRBV2 and TRBJ1-5, with TRBD1 identical over 8 bases. The CDR3 is 16 residues long. The germline CDR1 and CDR2 sequences are SNHLY and FYNNEI. CDR3 bases: TGTGCCAGCGGTGAGAGGACAGGGAATAGCAATCAGCCCCAGCATTTT. It encodes CASGERTGNSNQPQHF.

The chain couples TRBV19 to TRBJ2-6, with D uncertain. V lost 4 bases and J lost 0, with 10 bases in between. This CDR3 is built from 16 residues. Per the germline V gene, CDR1 is LNHDA and CDR2 is SQIVND (reference sequence). This CDR3 is CASSTGPYSGANVLTF. The DNA for the CDR3 is TGTGCCAGTAGTACCGGACCGTACTCTGGGGCCAACGTCCTGACTTTC. The whole variable domain, filled in from reference TRBV19 and TRBJ2-6, reads DGGITQSPKYLFRKEGQNVTLSCEQNLNHDAMYWYRQDPGQGLRLIYYSQIVNDFQKGDIAEGYSVSREKKESFPLTVTSAQKNPTAFYLCASSTGPYSGANVLTFGAGSRLTVL.

This clonotype has at least ten counts. The genes are TRBV11-2 and TRBJ2-4; D may correspond to TRBD1 or TRBD2 (5 bases each). Trimming removed 0 bases from V and 1 base from J, with 10 bases in between. Germline lookup yields CDR1 SGHAT and CDR2 FQNNGV. The length of the CDR3 is 16 residues. CDR3 sequence (DNA): TGTGCCAGCAGCTTAGAGTCGGGACGGGCCAAAAACATTCAGTACTTC. It codes for CASSLESGRAKNIQYF.

The gene calls are TRBV5-1 and TRBJ1-2, with D possibly matching TRBD1 (6 bases). The V and J ends lost 4 bases and 2 bases respectively, with 12 bases between them. This CDR3 has 14 residues. The germline V gene has CDR1 SGHRS and CDR2 YFSETQ. CDR3 protein: CASSAGTPNYGYTF. The CDR3 DNA is TGCGCCAGCAGCGCCGGGACACCCAACTATGGCTACACCTTC.

This clonotype was picked up many times. The chain is built from TRBV20-1 and TRBJ1-2; D remains ambiguous. Germline V lookup: CDR1 DFQATT, CDR2 SNEGSKA (reference sequence). V was shortened by 0 bases and J by 7 bases, with 15 bases between the two germline ends. CDR3 length: 14 residues. DNA for the CDR3: TGCAGTGCTAGAGATCTCGGGAGGGAGTCTGGCTACACCTTC. It yields the protein CSARDLGRESGYTF.

Details on this clonotype: A much larger clone lies a single base off, so this may be a read error. The J gene is TRBJ2-7, the V gene TRBV3-1, with D unclear. Trimming pared 8 bases from V and 7 bases from J, leaving 12 bases between. Germline CDR1 and CDR2: LGHDT and YNNKEL (reference sequence). The CDR3 extends over 11 amino acids. This chain's CDR3 is CASGVLREQYF. In DNA form, the CDR3 reads TGTGCCAGCGGGGTATTAAGGGAGCAGTACTTC.

In its sample, this clonotype was seen many times. The chain has TRBV20-1 and TRBJ2-1, with D unclear. This CDR3 region has 14 residues. The V gene's germline CDR1 is DFQATT and CDR2 SNEGSKA (reference sequence). With 0 bases removed from V and 5 bases from J, the gap between germline ends came to 11 bases. CDR3 region: CSAREVTRHNEQFF. The DNA for the CDR3 is TGCAGTGCTAGAGAAGTGACCCGGCACAATGAGCAGTTCTTC.

At least ten counts were recorded for this clonotype. The J gene is TRBJ2-7, the V gene TRBV11-2, with D unresolved. The CDR3 contains 14 residues. Trimming stripped 5 bases from V and 2 bases from J, with 13 bases between. Germline CDR1 and CDR2: SGHAT and FQNNGV. CDR3 in amino acids: CASSPFNPTYEQYF. The CDR3 nucleotides are TGTGCCAGCAGCCCCTTTAACCCGACCTACGAGCAGTACTTC. The variable domain in full, completed from reference TRBV11-2 and TRBJ2-7, reads EAGVAQSPRYKIIEKRQSVAFWCNPISGHATLYWYQQILGQGPKLLIQFQNNGVVDDSQLPKDRFSAERLKGVDSTLKIQPAKLEDSAVYLCASSPFNPTYEQYFGPGTRLTVT.

The gene calls are TRBV28 and TRBJ1-2; D possibly corresponds to TRBD1 (5 bases). CDR1 is MDHEN, CDR2 SYDVKM, per germline. Trimming took 4 bases from V and 5 from J, leaving 14 bases between them. The CDR3 runs to 14 residues. CDR3 coding DNA: TGTGCCAGCAGTTGGGGCCGGGGCGTATATGGCTACACCTTC. Residues: CASSWGRGVYGYTF.

This rearrangement joins TRBV27 to TRBJ2-1, with 16 nucleotides matching TRBD2. Germline lookup yields CDR1 MNHEY and CDR2 SMNVEV (reference sequence). The CDR3 loop spans 19 amino acids. V dropped 4 bases and J dropped 9; count of bases not matched to a gene: 15. The CDR3 nucleotides read TGTGCCAGCAGTTCTATAATCCCGGGACTAGCGGGAGGGCCCGTTGAGCAGTTCTTC. This gives the protein CASSSIIPGLAGGPVEQFF.

About this clonotype: A junction end diverges from the germline sequence, so it may reflect a read error. V usage is TRBV2 and J usage is TRBJ2-7; 10 bases map to TRBD2. Germline V gene data show CDR1 as SNHLY and CDR2 as FYNNEI. The length of the CDR3 is 15 residues. For the CDR3, the DNA is TGTCCCAGCAGTTATACTAGGACTAGCGGCTACGAGCAGTACTTC. Protein product: CPSSYTRTSGYEQYF.

This clonotype was counted many times. The rearrangement uses TRBV30 and TRBJ2-7; 9 bases fit TRBD2. Germline lookup yields CDR1 GTSNPN and CDR2 SVGIG (reference sequence). This CDR3 contains 12 residues. The V and J ends lost 3 bases and 6 bases, in that order; junction bases with no gene match: 3. DNA for the CDR3: TGTGCCTGGAGCTTAGCGGGAGTCGAGCAGTACTTC. This gives the protein CAWSLAGVEQYF. Supplemented by reference TRBV30 and TRBJ2-7, the full variable domain reads SQTIHQWPATLVQPVGSPLSLECTVEGTSNPNLYWYRQAAGRGLQLLFYSVGIGQISSEVPQNLSASRPQDRQFILSSKKLLLSDSGFYLCAWSLAGVEQYFGPGTRLTVT.

This clonotype was detected only a few times. CDR3 amino acids: CSVKRRGGAGELFF. The DNA for the CDR3 is TGCAGTGTTAAAAGGAGGGGGGGGGCCGGGGAGCTGTTTTTT. The J gene is TRBJ2-2, the V gene TRBV20-1, with a weak D call TRBD2 (7 bases). The V gene lost 7 bases and the J gene lost 6 bases, with 18 bases spanning the gap. The CDR3 is made up of 14 amino acids. CDR1 DFQATT and CDR2 SNEGSKA come from the germline V gene (reference sequence).

This clonotype was detected many times. J is TRBJ1-6 and V is TRBV3-1; D is ambiguous. The CDR3 contains 14 residues. Germline CDR1 LGHDT, CDR2 YNNKEL (reference sequence). Deletions cut 11 bases from V and 0 bases from J, with 11 bases between. CDR3 DNA: TGTGCCTCCGCCGGTCTCTCCTATAATTCACCCCTCCACTTT. Translated, it gives CASAGLSYNSPLHF. Combining the CDR3 with reference TRBV3-1 and TRBJ1-6 gives the whole variable domain DTAVSQTPKYLVTQMGNDKSIKCEQNLGHDTMYWYKQDSKKFLKIMFSYNNKELIINETVPNRFSPKSPDKAHLNLHINSLELGDSAVYFCASAGLSYNSPLHFGNGTRLTVT.

This clonotype was recorded at least ten times. The rearrangement joins TRBV30 to TRBJ1-4; TRBD1 agrees at 7 bases. Germline loops: CDR1 GTSNPN, CDR2 SVGIG (reference sequence). Trimming at V came to 1 base and at J to 11 bases, leaving 7 bases not matched to a gene. There are 13 residues in the CDR3. The DNA of the CDR3 is TGTGCCTGGAGTGGCGGATCAGGGGGGAAACTGTTTTTT. Translated, it gives CAWSGGSGGKLFF.

This clonotype was recorded at least ten times. The chain is built from TRBV20-1 and TRBJ2-5; TRBD1 aligns across 9 bases. Germline trimming cut 0 bases from V and 4 bases from J; bases unmatched to any gene: 6. This CDR3 region has 15 residues. Germline assignment: CDR1 DFQATT and CDR2 SNEGSKA (reference sequence). CDR3 nucleotide sequence: TGCAGTGCTAGAGATCCACAGGGGGCGGGAGAGACCCAGTACTTC. Protein sequence: CSARDPQGAGETQYF.

The chain uses TRBV4-1 and TRBJ2-3, with TRBD1 as a possible D gene (5 bases). Germline V CDR1 and CDR2: MGHRA, YSYEKL. The CDR3 spans 17 residues. Trimming left V 4 bases short and J 3 bases short, with 20 bases between. The CDR3 bases are TGCGCCAGCAGCCCGATGGGGTTAGGGGCATTAACAGATACGCAGTATTTT. Its translation is CASSPMGLGALTDTQYF.

V and J are TRBV11-2 and TRBJ2-7; D remains unclear. Germline lookup yields CDR1 SGHAT and CDR2 FQNNGV. V was shortened by 0 bases and J by 0 bases, with 6 bases between the two germline ends. CDR3 length: 14 amino acids. DNA of the CDR3: TGTGCCAGCAGCTTAGAACAGCGCTCCTACGAGCAGTACTTC. Its translation is CASSLEQRSYEQYF.

The chain recombines TRBV9 with TRBJ1-4, with a tentative D call TRBD1 (5 bases). CDR1 is SGDLS and CDR2 is YYNGEE in the germline V gene. The CDR3 consists of 16 residues. Trimming left V 1 base short and J 2 bases short, with 12 bases between. The CDR3 DNA is TGTGCCAGCAGCGTAAGTCGGGGCACCACTAATGAAAAACTGTTTTTT. Translated: CASSVSRGTTNEKLFF.

This clonotype was seen ten or more times. The V gene is TRBV20-1, the J gene TRBJ2-5, with D perhaps being TRBD1 or TRBD2 (5 bases each). The length of the CDR3 is 16 residues. Germline V gene sequence: CDR1 DFQATT, CDR2 SNEGSKA (reference sequence). The ends were cut back, 3 bases at V and 1 base at J, with 18 bases in the middle. The CDR3 sequence: CSARGLRGAAQETQYF. Here the CDR3 DNA reads TGCAGTGCTAGGGGATTGAGAGGGGCTGCCCAAGAGACCCAGTACTTC.